The 7 T cell receptor beta chains below were found in one sample sequenced in a study of T cell responses to AZD1222 COVID-19 vaccine. Method: immunoSEQ multiplex PCR; TCRdb's copy keeps in-frame clones and lacks some. This sample carries around 220,000 clones, around 94% of them seen once, and the ten largest clones take around 1.7%. Source: peripheral blood, taken 28 days after the second dose of the MenACWY control vaccine. All receptors come from an adult who received the MenACWY meningococcal vaccine as a control.

V usage is TRBV7-2 and J usage is TRBJ2-6; either TRBD1 or TRBD2 may supply D (5 bases each). This CDR3 has 15 amino acids. Germline V gene sequence: CDR1 SGHTA, CDR2 FQGNSA. V dropped 3 bases and J dropped 0 bases, with 6 bases sitting between them. Here the CDR3 DNA reads TGTGCCAGCAGCTTGGGACCCTCTGGGGCCAACGTCCTGACTTTC. Protein sequence: CASSLGPSGANVLTF.

This clone was seen once. V usage is TRBV4-2 and J usage is TRBJ2-5, with D uncertain. The CDR3 spans 13 residues. Germline V gene data show CDR1 as LGHNA and CDR2 as YNFKEQ. The V end lost 4 bases, the J end lost 3 bases, and 9 bases lay between the germline ends. The CDR3 nucleotides are TGTGCCAGCAGCCCCCTCTACGAAGAGACCCAGTACTTC. Translating it yields CASSPLYEETQYF.

This rearrangement joins TRBV10-3 to TRBJ2-6; 7 bases match TRBD2. The V segment lost 8 bases and the J segment 2 bases; nucleotides outside the gene matches: 3. The germline gives CDR1 ENHRY, CDR2 SYGVKD. The CDR3 has 14 amino acids. The CDR3 sequence is CAILGGTGANVLTF. The CDR3 DNA reads TGTGCCATCCTGGGGGGGACTGGGGCCAACGTCCTGACTTTC.

The chain uses TRBV30 and TRBJ2-1; D gene unclear. The CDR3 is 12 amino acids. V gave up 2 bases and J gave up 12 bases, with 14 bases separating them. Per germline, CDR1 GTSNPN and CDR2 SVGIG (reference sequence). The CDR3 sequence: CAWSPDLYVQFF. The CDR3 DNA is TGTGCCTGGAGTCCCGACCTATATGTGCAGTTCTTC.

This rearrangement joins TRBV6-5 to TRBJ2-7; D may match TRBD1 or TRBD2 (5 bases each). This CDR3 contains 12 residues. Germline V gene sequence: CDR1 MNHEY, CDR2 SVGAGI. Trimming cost V 10 bases and J 5 bases, with 15 bases left between them. The CDR3 DNA reads as TGTGCCACTGGGACCCGTCCCCACGAGCAGTACTTC. Translating gives CATGTRPHEQYF.

The CDR3 here is CASSLGLANNEQFF. CDR3 DNA: TGTGCCAGCAGCTTGGGGCTAGCGAACAATGAGCAGTTCTTC. This chain uses TRBV5-6 with TRBJ2-1; weak D call: TRBD2 (6 bases). The CDR3 totals 14 residues. The V and J ends lost 0 bases and 5 bases respectively, with 9 bases between them. Germline V gene sequence: CDR1 SGHDT, CDR2 YYEEEE.

The V gene is TRBV10-3, the J gene TRBJ1-5; 8 nucleotides line up with TRBD1. Per germline, CDR1 ENHRY and CDR2 SYGVKD. The CDR3 spans 16 residues. The V and J ends lost 0 bases and 6 bases, in that order; junction bases with no gene match: 7. CDR3 sequence reads: CAISESGQGEGQPQHF. Here the CDR3 DNA reads TGTGCCATCAGTGAGTCCGGACAGGGAGAAGGTCAGCCCCAGCATTTT.